This T cell receptor (beta chain) derives from a study of blood T cells in healthy people across ages. Study results and limitations: Long-lived donors exceeded aged donors in naive CD4+ cells and diversity. TCR beta diversity, measured per million T cells, fell in a roughly linear way with age.

Sample-barcoded 5' priming and a J-beta primer mix drove a second PCR of about 6 to 12 cycles. Sequencing of every sample gave 2.5 million or more CDR3-containing paired-end reads. TCRdb reprocessed the 5' RACE reads via MiXCR and lists one record per CDR3 protein. Of about 580,000 distinct CDR3 sequences listed, 40% to 50% are singletons. For this clonotype: Its antigen remains unidentified.

This CDR3 has 16 amino acids. Germline CDR1 is SGDLS and CDR2 is YYNGEE. The clonotype was recovered from a man aged 80 or over in good health. The chain has TRBV9 and TRBJ2-7, with TRBD1 matching 12 bases. The closer fit of TRBJ2-4 to the DNA end suggests the J call may be wrong. The sequenced material came from blood. The DNA for the CDR3 is TGTGCCAGCAGCGTAGATCCGGGACAGGGGGCAAACATTCAGTACTTC. This sequence encodes CASSVDPGQGANIQYF.